This TCR beta chain was sequenced in a study of human T cells and chemical hapten exposure. Specified time point: pre-sensitization, week 0. Treatment of the sample: therapeutic diphenylcyclopropenone sensitization with weekly scalp DPC. TCRdb processed the RACE reads anew with MiXCR; each CDR3 protein has one entry. Among about 80,000 distinct CDR3 sequences listed, around 15% were seen once. The ends lost 4 bases at V and 1 base at J; junction bases unmatched: 2. There are 15 residues in the CDR3. Germline CDR1 reads MNHEY; CDR2 reads SMNVEV (reference sequence). The sample here was whole blood, taken in connection with sensitization to the hapten diphenylcyclopropenone (DPC). The TCR sequence derives from a woman between 50 and 59 years old with alopecia areata. Some clones in this sample may be carry-over from other donors' samples. The chain combines TRBV27 with TRBJ2-3; 10 bases match TRBD2. This CDR3 reads CASSSLAGRTDTQYF. CDR3 sequence (DNA): TGTGCCAGCAGTTCACTAGCGGGACGCACAGATACGCAGTATTTT.